A single sample is the source of the 22 T cell receptor beta chains below, sequenced in a study of OX40 agonist ivuxolimab in advanced cancers. Some clones are missing from TCRdb's copy, which holds only in-frame ones; the method was immunoSEQ multiplex PCR. The sample yields more than 50,000 clones, about 87% seen once. The material was CD4+ or CD8+ T cells sorted from blood, obtained in a trial of the OX40 agonist ivuxolimab. These receptors all come from an adult with an advanced solid tumor such as melanoma, head and neck, liver or kidney cancer.

J is TRBJ1-5 and V is TRBV5-4, with D hard to call. The CDR3 extends over 11 amino acids. Germline V gives CDR1 SGHNT, CDR2 YYREEE (reference sequence). V lost 2 bases, J lost 7 bases, and 4 bases lay in between. This CDR3 reads CASSFEQPQHF. CDR3 in DNA: TGTGCCAGCAGCTTTGAGCAGCCCCAGCATTTT.

V is TRBV30 and J is TRBJ2-1; possibly TRBD2 for D (6 bases). Germline V gene sequence: CDR1 GTSNPN, CDR2 SVGIG (reference sequence). Trimming cost V 4 bases and J 7 bases, with 17 bases left between them. The CDR3 length is 14 residues. The CDR3 bases are TGTGCCTGGACCGGTTCGGGACTCGGAAATGAGCAGTTCTTC. This sequence encodes CAWTGSGLGNEQFF.

This sequence joins TRBV11-2 and TRBJ2-5; D remains ambiguous. The V gene's germline CDR1 is SGHAT and CDR2 FQNNGV. V lost 1 base, J lost 5 bases, and 2 bases lay in between. This CDR3 contains 11 residues. This chain's CDR3 is CASSLVETQYF. The CDR3 bases are TGTGCCAGCAGCTTAGTGGAGACCCAGTACTTC.

The chain links TRBV2 to TRBJ1-2; tentative D call: TRBD1 (5 bases). V was shortened by 6 bases and J by 2 bases, with 10 bases between the two germline ends. This CDR3 has 13 amino acids. From germline, CDR1 is SNHLY and CDR2 FYNNEI. CDR3 region: CASRDTPNYGYTF. DNA for the CDR3: TGTGCCAGCAGGGACACTCCGAACTATGGCTACACCTTC.

The chain recombines TRBV9 with TRBJ2-5; tentatively, D is TRBD1 (6 bases). There are 18 residues in the CDR3. Germline CDR1 SGDLS, CDR2 YYNGEE. V lost 1 base, J lost 2 bases, and 21 bases lay in between. The CDR3 region has the DNA TGTGCCAGCAGCGTATCGCTCACCCAAGGGGGAAGACAAGAGACCCAGTACTTC. Protein product: CASSVSLTQGGRQETQYF.

The chain combines TRBV2 with TRBJ2-1; D remains ambiguous. Trimming removed 3 bases from V and 4 bases from J, with 7 bases in between. Germline V gene data show CDR1 as SNHLY and CDR2 as FYNNEI. The CDR3 extends over 13 amino acids. The CDR3 bases are TGTGCCAGCAGTGAGCTGGAATACAATGAGCAGTTCTTC. Translating it yields CASSELEYNEQFF.

The V call is TRBV7-3, the J call TRBJ2-6; TRBD1 or TRBD2 may be the D gene (5 bases each). This CDR3 spans 16 amino acids. V lost 5 bases and J 0 bases, leaving 11 bases between the germline ends. CDR1 and CDR2 from the germline V gene are SGHTA and FQGTGA. The CDR3 nucleotides read TGTGCCAGCAGCGACTGGGACGGCTCTGGGGCCAACGTCCTGACTTTC. It codes for CASSDWDGSGANVLTF.

This chain joins TRBV5-1 and TRBJ2-1; 10 bases are shared with TRBD2. CDR3 size: 17 residues. Germline CDR1 reads SGHRS; CDR2 reads YFSETQ. The V segment lost 6 bases and the J segment 2 bases; nucleotides outside the gene matches: 11. The CDR3: CASNLLAGAGTYNEQFF. The CDR3 DNA sequence: TGCGCCAGCAACCTCCTAGCGGGAGCGGGCACCTACAATGAGCAGTTCTTC. The variable domain in full, completed from reference TRBV5-1 and TRBJ2-1, reads KAGVTQTPRYLIKTRGQQVTLSCSPISGHRSVSWYQQTPGQGLQFLFEYFSETQRNKGNFPGRFSGRQFSNSRSEMNVSTLELGDSALYLCASNLLAGAGTYNEQFFGPGTRLTVL.

The chain joins TRBV18 to TRBJ2-3, with 13 nucleotides matching TRBD2. Germline V lookup: CDR1 KGHSH, CDR2 LQKENI. The J segment lost 4 bases and the V segment lost 3 bases, leaving 7 bases of the junction unmatched. There are 17 residues in the CDR3. DNA for the CDR3: TGTGCCAGCTCACCGGCCACTAGCGGGAGGGCCGCAGATACGCAGTATTTT. Protein product: CASSPATSGRAADTQYF.

This clone turned up a few times. This rearrangement joins TRBV6-6 to TRBJ2-7; 11 bases line up with TRBD2. This CDR3 is built from 15 residues. From germline, CDR1 is MNHNY and CDR2 SVGAGI (reference sequence). V gave up 4 bases and J gave up 0 bases; unmatched junction bases: 2. The CDR3 here is CASSSTSGSSYEQYF. CDR3 DNA: TGTGCCAGCAGTTCAACTAGCGGGAGCTCCTACGAGCAGTACTTC.

This sequence joins TRBV15 and TRBJ2-7, with TRBD1 as a possible D gene (6 bases). CDR1 and CDR2 (germline): LNHNV, YYDKDF (reference sequence). CDR3 size: 16 residues. Deletions cut 0 bases from V and 1 base from J, with 13 bases between. CDR3 protein: CATSRDPTQGSYEQYF. The CDR3 DNA is TGTGCCACCAGCAGAGATCCCACCCAGGGGTCCTACGAGCAGTACTTC.

The J gene is TRBJ1-4, the V gene TRBV19; D is unresolved. The germline gives CDR1 LNHDA, CDR2 SQIVND (reference sequence). Trimming left V 7 bases short and J 10 bases short, with 10 bases between. This CDR3 region has 11 residues. CDR3 in amino acids: CASTGGRKLFF. The CDR3, as DNA: TGTGCCAGTACCGGAGGCCGAAAACTGTTTTTT.

The genes are TRBV6-6 and TRBJ2-1; D remains ambiguous. With 6 bases removed from V and 5 bases from J, the gap between germline ends came to 8 bases. Germline-derived CDR1 and CDR2 are MNHNY and SVGAGI (reference sequence). This CDR3 spans 12 amino acids. The CDR3 DNA follows: TGTGCCAGCAGCCGCGATAACAATGAGCAGTTCTTC. This sequence encodes CASSRDNNEQFF.

This clone occurred a few times. The rearrangement uses TRBV5-1 and TRBJ2-1; 11 nucleotides match TRBD2. Germline CDR1 is SGHRS and CDR2 is YFSETQ. The V gene end was trimmed by 2 bases and the J gene end by 9 bases; junction bases not matched to a gene: 4. CDR3 length: 14 residues. The CDR3 reads CASSLMTSGVEQFF. The CDR3 region has the DNA TGCGCCAGCAGCTTAATGACTAGCGGGGTTGAGCAGTTCTTC.

The chain carries TRBV5-6 and TRBJ2-1; D remains unclear. Trimming took off 0 bases at V and 7 bases at J, with 8 bases between the two ends. The CDR3 is 13 residues long. Germline V CDR1 and CDR2: SGHDT, YYEEEE. The CDR3 is CASSLGAWNEQFF. In DNA form, the CDR3 reads TGTGCCAGCAGCTTGGGGGCCTGGAATGAGCAGTTCTTC.

The chain links TRBV28 to TRBJ2-3; no reliable D call. This CDR3 region has 16 residues. Germline CDR1 reads MDHEN; CDR2 reads SYDVKM. V shed 3 bases and J shed 0 bases, with 13 bases lying between them. This CDR3 is CASSFSGQDSTDTQYF. In nucleotides, the CDR3 is TGTGCCAGCAGTTTTAGTGGGCAAGATAGCACAGATACGCAGTATTTT. Full variable domain (rest looked up from reference TRBV28 and TRBJ2-3): DVKVTQSSRYLVKRTGEKVFLECVQDMDHENMFWYRQDPGLGLRLIYFSYDVKMKEKGDIPEGYSVSREKKERFSLILESASTNQTSMYLCASSFSGQDSTDTQYFGPGTRLTVL.

V and J are TRBV15 and TRBJ2-1; tentative D call: TRBD2 (5 bases). V lost 4 bases and J lost 3, with 13 bases in between. The CDR3 totals 15 residues. Looked up from germline, CDR1 is LNHNV and CDR2 is YYDKDF (reference sequence). The CDR3 is CATSTRLSRYNEQFF. In nucleotides, the CDR3 is TGTGCCACCAGCACAAGACTATCCCGCTACAATGAGCAGTTCTTC.

This chain uses TRBV7-9 with TRBJ1-2; D may be TRBD1 (6 bases). Germline V gene lookup returns CDR1 SEHNR and CDR2 FQNEAQ (reference sequence). The CDR3 spans 18 residues. Deletions cut 2 bases from V and 1 base from J, with 20 bases between. The CDR3 bases are TGTGCCAGCAGCTTACGGGGGCCCCTCAGCCCCCATAACTATGGCTACACCTTC. This gives the protein CASSLRGPLSPHNYGYTF.

This sequence joins TRBV11-2 and TRBJ1-1; D unclear. This CDR3 contains 12 residues. From germline, CDR1 is SGHAT and CDR2 FQNNGV. V lost 5 bases to trimming and J lost 7 bases, with 11 bases between them. Written as DNA, the CDR3 is TGTGCCAGCAGCCCCCGACACCTTGAAGCTTTCTTT. Translating gives CASSPRHLEAFF.

This clone showed up just once. The J gene is TRBJ2-2, the V gene TRBV7-2; the D is unclear. Trimming left V 5 bases short and J 6 bases short, with 10 bases between. Germline V gene sequence: CDR1 SGHTA, CDR2 FQGNSA. CDR3 size: 13 residues. The CDR3 here is CASSQMRSGELFF. As DNA, the CDR3 is TGTGCCAGCAGCCAAATGCGGTCCGGGGAGCTGTTTTTT.

This clone ranks as medium-sized. CDR3 DNA: TGTGCCAGCTCACCATTAACAGGGGGCGGTCAGCCCCAGCATTTT. Its protein is CASSPLTGGGQPQHF. The V gene is TRBV18, the J gene TRBJ1-5, with 9 bases matching TRBD1. Looked up from germline, CDR1 is KGHSH and CDR2 is LQKENI. V lost 2 bases, J lost 6 bases, and 5 bases stayed unmatched. The CDR3 runs 15 residues.

The chain employs TRBV7-6 and TRBJ2-1, with 10 bases aligning to TRBD2. Germline-derived CDR1 and CDR2 are SGHVS and FNYEAQ. The CDR3 consists of 17 residues. The trim removed 5 bases at V and 10 bases at J, leaving 17 bases unmatched. The CDR3 nucleotides read TGTGCCAGCAGCCCTAGCGGGCTGTTAGCGGGAGGTGGAGAGCAGTTCTTC. The encoded protein is CASSPSGLLAGGGEQFF.